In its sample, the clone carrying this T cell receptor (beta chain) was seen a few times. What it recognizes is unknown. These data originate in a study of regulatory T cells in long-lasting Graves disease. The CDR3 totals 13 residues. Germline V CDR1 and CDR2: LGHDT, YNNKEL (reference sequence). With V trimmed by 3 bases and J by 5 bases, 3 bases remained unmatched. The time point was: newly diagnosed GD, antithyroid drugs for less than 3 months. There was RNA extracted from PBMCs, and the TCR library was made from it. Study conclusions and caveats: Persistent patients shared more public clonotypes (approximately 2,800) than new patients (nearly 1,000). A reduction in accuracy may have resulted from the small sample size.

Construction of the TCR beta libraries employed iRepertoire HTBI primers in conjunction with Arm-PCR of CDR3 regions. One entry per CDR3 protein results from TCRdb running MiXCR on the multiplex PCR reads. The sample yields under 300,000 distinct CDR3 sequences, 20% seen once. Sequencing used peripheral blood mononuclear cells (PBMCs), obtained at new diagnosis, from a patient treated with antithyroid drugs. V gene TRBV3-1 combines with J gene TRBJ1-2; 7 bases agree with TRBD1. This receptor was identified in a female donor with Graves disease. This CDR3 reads CASSQGQPYGYTF. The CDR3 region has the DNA TGTGCCAGCAGCCAGGGACAGCCTTATGGCTACACCTTC.